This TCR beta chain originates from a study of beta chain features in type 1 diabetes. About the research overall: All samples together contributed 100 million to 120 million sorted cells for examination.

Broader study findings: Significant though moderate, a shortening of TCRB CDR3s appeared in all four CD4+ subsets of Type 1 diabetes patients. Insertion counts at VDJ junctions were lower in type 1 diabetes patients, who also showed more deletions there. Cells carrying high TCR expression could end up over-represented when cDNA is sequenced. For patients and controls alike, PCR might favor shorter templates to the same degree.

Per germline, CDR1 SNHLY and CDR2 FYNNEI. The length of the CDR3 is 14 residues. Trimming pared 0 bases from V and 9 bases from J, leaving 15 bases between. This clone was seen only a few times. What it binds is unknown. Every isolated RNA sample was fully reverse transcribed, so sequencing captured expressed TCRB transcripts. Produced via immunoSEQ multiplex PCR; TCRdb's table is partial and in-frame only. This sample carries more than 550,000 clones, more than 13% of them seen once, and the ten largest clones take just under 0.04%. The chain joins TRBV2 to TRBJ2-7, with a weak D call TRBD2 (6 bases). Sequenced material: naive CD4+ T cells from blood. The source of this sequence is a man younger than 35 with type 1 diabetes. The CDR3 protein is CASSEARDFGRQYF. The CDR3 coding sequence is TGTGCCAGCAGTGAAGCAAGGGACTTCGGAAGGCAGTACTTC.